These T cell receptor beta chains were read from a single sample in a study of T cell responses to AZD1222 COVID-19 vaccine. Data came from immunoSEQ multiplex PCR; TCRdb stores just in-frame clones and leaves some out. The profile shows approximately 200,000 clones, around 94% of them singletons. This specimen was peripheral blood, taken 28 days after the second dose of the MenACWY control vaccine. The receptors here all came from an adult who received the MenACWY meningococcal vaccine as a control. Each CDR3 is given with its conserved first and last residue. Fields, in order: D gene, V gene, clone size, J gene, CDR3 protein, CDR3 DNA. A D gene is named only where the DNA matches it firmly. For some rows the clone size is stated as once, few or many, or as a class when expanded; others skip it.

TRBD2	TRBV4-1	-	TRBJ2-3	CASSQRLLAGGPDTQYF	TGCGCCAGCAGCCAACGTCTCCTAGCGGGAGGGCCAGATACGCAGTATTTT
-	TRBV19	-	TRBJ1-1	CASMGFMERTEAFF	TGTGCCAGTATGGGTTTCATGGAGCGCACTGAAGCTTTCTTT
-	TRBV29-1	-	TRBJ2-3	CSVELAGTTDTQYF	TGCAGCGTTGAACTGGCGGGAACCACAGATACGCAGTATTTT
-	TRBV7-9	-	TRBJ2-3	CASSPPSLGVLPDTQYF	TGTGCCAGCAGCCCCCCCAGCCTCGGGGTATTACCAGATACGCAGTATTTT
TRBD1	TRBV30	-	TRBJ1-2	CAWSWTGGAMDGYTF	TGTGCCTGGAGCTGGACAGGGGGCGCAATGGATGGCTACACCTTC
TRBD2	TRBV24-1	once	TRBJ2-1	CATSDDPGTSGSSYNEQFF	TGTGCCACCAGTGATGACCCCGGGACTAGCGGGAGCTCCTACAATGAGCAGTTCTTC
TRBD1	TRBV7-8	-	TRBJ1-2	CASSSDRALGNGYTF	TGTGCCAGCAGCTCCGACAGGGCTCTGGGGAACGGCTACACCTTC
-	TRBV6-6	-	TRBJ2-7	CASKGGYEQYF	TGTGCCAGCAAAGGGGGCTACGAGCAGTACTTC
-	TRBV2	-	TRBJ1-1	CASSEVVLTELNTEAFF	TGTGCCAGCAGTGAAGTTGTGTTGACAGAATTGAACACTGAAGCTTTCTTT
TRBD1	TRBV27	-	TRBJ2-3	CASVRDSNTDTQYF	TGTGCCAGTGTCCGGGACAGCAACACAGATACGCAGTATTTT
-	TRBV11-2	-	TRBJ2-7	CASSLAPTKDYEQYF	TGTGCCAGCAGCTTAGCACCGACGAAAGACTACGAGCAGTACTTC
-	TRBV27	-	TRBJ1-1	CASSFSPGTTEAFF	TGTGCCAGCAGTTTCAGTCCTGGGACCACTGAAGCTTTCTTT
-	TRBV7-2	-	TRBJ2-7	CASRRDVLSYEQYF	TGTGCCAGCAGGAGGGACGTCCTCTCCTACGAGCAGTACTTC
-	TRBV5-4	-	TRBJ1-6	CASSSLGGGQDSPLHF	TGTGCCAGCAGCTCGTTGGGAGGAGGGCAAGACTCACCCCTCCACTTT
TRBD2	TRBV13	-	TRBJ2-5	CASSFILAGENQETQYF	TGTGCCAGCAGCTTTATACTAGCGGGAGAAAACCAAGAGACCCAGTACTTC
-	TRBV28	-	TRBJ1-3	CASSSTDSSGNTIYF	TGTGCCAGCAGTTCAACGGACAGCTCTGGAAACACCATATATTTT
-	TRBV28	-	TRBJ2-3	CASSLPRQDTQYF	TGTGCCAGCAGTTTGCCTAGGCAAGATACGCAGTATTTT
-	TRBV4-2	-	TRBJ2-6	CASSQDTGTGANVLTF	TGTGCCAGCAGCCAGGACACAGGGACCGGGGCCAACGTCCTGACTTTC
-	TRBV7-9	-	TRBJ1-5	CASSLGLGGNSNQPQHF	TGTGCCAGCAGCTTAGGGTTAGGGGGTAATAGCAATCAGCCCCAGCATTTT
TRBD2	TRBV28	-	TRBJ2-7	CASSTRILAGGGEQYF	TGTGCCAGCAGTACCCGTATCCTAGCGGGAGGTGGTGAGCAGTACTTC
-	TRBV15	-	TRBJ2-5	CATSSFGGPAQETQYF	TGTGCCACCAGCAGCTTCGGGGGGCCAGCTCAAGAGACCCAGTACTTC
TRBD1	TRBV28	-	TRBJ2-7	CASTGTGVFEQYF	TGTGCCAGCACAGGGACAGGGGTTTTCGAGCAGTACTTC
TRBD1	TRBV9	-	TRBJ1-6	CASSFARGNSPLHF	TGTGCCAGCAGTTTCGCCAGGGGGAATTCACCCCTCCACTTT
-	TRBV30	-	TRBJ1-3	CAWSVASGNTIYF	TGTGCCTGGAGTGTAGCGAGTGGAAACACCATATATTTT
-	TRBV7-9	-	TRBJ1-6	CASSSGQYNSPLHF	TGTGCCAGCAGCAGTGGACAGTATAATTCACCCCTCCACTTT
-	TRBV29-1	once	TRBJ1-1	CSSGAGGLNTEAFF	TGCAGCTCCGGGGCGGGGGGACTGAACACTGAAGCTTTCTTT
TRBD2	TRBV27	-	TRBJ2-3	CASTASGRPAF	TGTGCCAGCACTGCTAGCGGGAGGCCAGCGTTT
-	TRBV19	once	TRBJ2-1	CASSIVGTGNNEQFF	TGTGCCAGTAGTATAGTGGGGACTGGCAACAATGAGCAGTTCTTC
-	TRBV7-6	-	TRBJ2-6	CASSLAVQGISSGANVLTF	TGTGCCAGCAGCTTAGCGGTACAGGGTATAAGCTCTGGGGCCAACGTCCTGACTTTC
-	TRBV6-2/TRBV6-3	-	TRBJ1-5	CASSQGLWPQHF	TGTGCCAGCAGTCAAGGGCTTTGGCCCCAGCATTTT
TRBD2	TRBV23-1	-	TRBJ2-5	CASSQVNSGGPETQYF	TGCGCCAGCAGTCAGGTTAATAGCGGGGGTCCAGAGACCCAGTACTTC
-	TRBV6-5	-	TRBJ1-1	CASSYSSAGLNTEAFF	TGTGCCAGCAGTTACTCGTCTGCAGGACTGAACACTGAAGCTTTCTTT
TRBD2	TRBV2	-	TRBJ2-7	CASSGFGLAGGTSYEQYF	TGTGCCAGCAGTGGTTTTGGACTAGCGGGAGGGACCTCCTACGAGCAGTACTTC